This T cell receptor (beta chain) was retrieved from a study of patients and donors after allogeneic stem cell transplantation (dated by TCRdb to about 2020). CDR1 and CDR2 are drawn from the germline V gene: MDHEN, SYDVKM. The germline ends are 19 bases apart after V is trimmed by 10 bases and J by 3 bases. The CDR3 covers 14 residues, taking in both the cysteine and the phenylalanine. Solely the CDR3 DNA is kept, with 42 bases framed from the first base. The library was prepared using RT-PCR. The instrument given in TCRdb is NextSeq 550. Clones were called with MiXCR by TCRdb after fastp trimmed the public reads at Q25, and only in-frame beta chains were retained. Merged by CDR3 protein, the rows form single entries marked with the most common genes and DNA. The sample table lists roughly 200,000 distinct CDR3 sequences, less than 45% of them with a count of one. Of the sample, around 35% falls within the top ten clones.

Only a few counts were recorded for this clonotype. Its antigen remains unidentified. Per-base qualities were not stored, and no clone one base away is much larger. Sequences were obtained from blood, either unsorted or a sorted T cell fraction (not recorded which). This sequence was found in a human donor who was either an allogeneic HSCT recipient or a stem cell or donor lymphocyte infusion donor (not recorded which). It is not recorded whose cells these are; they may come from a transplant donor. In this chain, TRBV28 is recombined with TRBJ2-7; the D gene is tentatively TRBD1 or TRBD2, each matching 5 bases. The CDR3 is CATHGRGAFYEQYF. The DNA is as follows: TGTGCCACCCATGGTAGAGGGGCCTTCTACGAGCAGTACTTC.